These T cell receptor beta chains were read from a single sample in a study of OX40 agonist ivuxolimab in advanced cancers. Generated by immunoSEQ multiplex PCR, the TCRdb table keeps only in-frame clones and is missing some. The sample has about 73,000 clones, around 84% seen once. Source: CD4+ or CD8+ T cells sorted from blood, taken in a trial of the OX40 agonist ivuxolimab. These receptors all stem from an adult with an advanced solid tumor such as melanoma, head and neck, liver or kidney cancer. The CDR3 runs from the conserved cysteine through the conserved F or W. Fields, in order: D gene, CDR3 length, J gene, V gene, clone size, CDR3 protein, CDR3 DNA. A D gene is named only where the DNA matches it firmly. Rows give clone size only sometimes, using once, few, many, or a class for an expanded clone.

D gene: .
CDR3 length: 17
J gene: TRBJ2-5
V gene: TRBV7-3
clone size: .
CDR3 protein: CASSSRSQGGRLETQYF
CDR3 DNA: TGTGCCAGCAGCTCGCGCAGTCAGGGAGGTCGGTTGGAGACCCAGTACTTC

D gene: .
CDR3 length: 14
J gene: TRBJ2-3
V gene: TRBV27
clone size: .
CDR3 protein: CASRGVGGTDTQYF
CDR3 DNA: TGTGCCAGCAGGGGGGTGGGGGGCACAGATACGCAGTATTTT

D gene: .
CDR3 length: 14
J gene: TRBJ1-2
V gene: TRBV7-2
clone size: few
CDR3 protein: CASSLSEGVYGYTF
CDR3 DNA: TGTGCCAGCAGCTTAAGTGAGGGGGTCTATGGCTACACCTTC

D gene: .
CDR3 length: 15
J gene: TRBJ1-5
V gene: TRBV19
clone size: .
CDR3 protein: CASSTGGDGNQPQHF
CDR3 DNA: TGTGCCAGTAGTACGGGGGGGGACGGCAATCAGCCCCAGCATTTT

D gene: .
CDR3 length: 16
J gene: TRBJ1-1
V gene: TRBV7-3
clone size: .
CDR3 protein: CASSFSAGRGNTEAFF
CDR3 DNA: TGTGCCAGCAGCTTCTCGGCGGGCAGGGGGAACACTGAAGCTTTCTTT

D gene: .
CDR3 length: 10
J gene: TRBJ2-1
V gene: TRBV30
clone size: .
CDR3 protein: CAWKGNEQFF
CDR3 DNA: TGTGCCTGGAAGGGCAATGAGCAGTTCTTC

D gene: TRBD1
CDR3 length: 16
J gene: TRBJ2-3
V gene: TRBV7-3
clone size: .
CDR3 protein: CASSFAGTGITDTQYF
CDR3 DNA: TGTGCCAGCAGCTTCGCTGGGACAGGGATCACAGATACGCAGTATTTT

D gene: .
CDR3 length: 12
J gene: TRBJ2-3
V gene: TRBV7-3
clone size: .
CDR3 protein: CASSPNTDTQYF
CDR3 DNA: TGTGCCAGCAGCCCGAACACAGATACGCAGTATTTT

D gene: .
CDR3 length: 13
J gene: TRBJ2-3
V gene: TRBV7-2
clone size: .
CDR3 protein: CASSHDFSDTQYF
CDR3 DNA: TGTGCCAGCAGCCACGACTTCTCAGATACGCAGTATTTT

D gene: TRBD1
CDR3 length: 16
J gene: TRBJ2-3
V gene: TRBV19
clone size: .
CDR3 protein: CASSIPGQATGDTQYF
CDR3 DNA: TGTGCCAGTAGTATACCCGGACAGGCGACAGGGGATACGCAGTATTTT

D gene: .
CDR3 length: 14
J gene: TRBJ2-1
V gene: TRBV13
clone size: .
CDR3 protein: CASSFVVSDNEQFF
CDR3 DNA: TGTGCCAGCAGCTTTGTGGTTTCGGACAATGAGCAGTTCTTC

D gene: .
CDR3 length: 13
J gene: TRBJ1-5
V gene: TRBV18
clone size: .
CDR3 protein: CASSLEDDQPQHF
CDR3 DNA: TGTGCCAGCTCGCTGGAGGACGATCAGCCCCAGCATTTT

D gene: .
CDR3 length: 14
J gene: TRBJ1-4
V gene: TRBV5-5
clone size: .
CDR3 protein: CASSQTQVNEKLFF
CDR3 DNA: TGTGCCAGCAGCCAGACACAGGTTAATGAAAAACTGTTTTTT

D gene: TRBD2
CDR3 length: 14
J gene: TRBJ2-7
V gene: TRBV6-6
clone size: .
CDR3 protein: CASSRLAGVHEQYF
CDR3 DNA: TGTGCCAGCAGCCGACTAGCGGGGGTTCACGAGCAGTACTTC

D gene: .
CDR3 length: 15
J gene: TRBJ2-1
V gene: TRBV30
clone size: .
CDR3 protein: CAWTRSQRRDNEQFF
CDR3 DNA: TGTGCCTGGACTCGTTCCCAGCGGAGAGACAATGAGCAGTTCTTC

D gene: .
CDR3 length: 13
J gene: TRBJ2-2
V gene: TRBV19
clone size: .
CDR3 protein: CASLRFNTGELFF
CDR3 DNA: TGTGCCAGTCTCCGGTTCAACACCGGGGAGCTGTTTTTT

D gene: .
CDR3 length: 17
J gene: TRBJ1-3
V gene: TRBV4-1
clone size: .
CDR3 protein: CASSQEMRQSSGNTIYF
CDR3 DNA: TGCGCCAGCAGCCAAGAAATGCGGCAGAGCTCTGGAAACACCATATATTTT

D gene: .
CDR3 length: 15
J gene: TRBJ2-3
V gene: TRBV19
clone size: .
CDR3 protein: CASSSGPRLTDTQYF
CDR3 DNA: TGTGCCAGTAGTTCGGGCCCACGGCTGACAGATACGCAGTATTTT

D gene: TRBD1
CDR3 length: 15
J gene: TRBJ1-1
V gene: TRBV5-6
clone size: .
CDR3 protein: CASSLSGGLLTEAFF
CDR3 DNA: TGTGCCAGCAGCTTGTCAGGGGGCCTCTTGACTGAAGCTTTCTTT

D gene: TRBD1
CDR3 length: 14
J gene: TRBJ2-5
V gene: TRBV6-5
clone size: .
CDR3 protein: CASSPRGIGETQYF
CDR3 DNA: TGTGCCAGCAGCCCCAGGGGGATCGGCGAGACCCAGTACTTC

D gene: .
CDR3 length: 17
J gene: TRBJ1-5
V gene: TRBV12-5
clone size: .
CDR3 protein: CASGLLPRGYSNQPQHF
CDR3 DNA: TGTGCTAGTGGTTTGCTGCCCCGGGGCTATAGCAATCAGCCCCAGCATTTT

D gene: .
CDR3 length: 17
J gene: TRBJ1-1
V gene: TRBV6-1
clone size: .
CDR3 protein: CASSENRVDDMNTEAFF
CDR3 DNA: TGTGCCAGCAGTGAGAACAGGGTCGACGATATGAACACTGAAGCTTTCTTT